This TCR beta chain was retrieved from a study of blood T cell repertoires in COVID-19. Overall study context: The study drew acute and convalescent COVID-19 samples from the United States, Italy and Spain. T cells, B-cell-depleted T cells, or PBMCs supplied cDNA or gDNA.

Per the authors' pipeline: The assay estimated nucleated cells by amplifying reference gene primers. Produced via immunoSEQ multiplex PCR; TCRdb's table is partial and in-frame only. V and J calls and clone size come straight from that table; D and trimming were deduced from the DNA. This sample yields more than 95,000 clones, of which approximately 84% are seen a single time; under 30% belongs to the top ten. Germline-derived CDR1 and CDR2 are MNHEY and SMNVEV (reference sequence). The V end was cut by 6 bases, the J end by 4 bases, with 15 bases between. This CDR3 contains 14 residues. This sequence was found in a man in his sixties with acute or convalescent COVID-19. The V gene is TRBV27, the J gene TRBJ1-1; D is perhaps TRBD1 (6 bases). Sequences were obtained from peripheral blood. Here the CDR3 DNA reads TGTGCCAGCAGCCTACAGGGACCGTCCACTGAAGCTTTCTTT. This gives the protein CASSLQGPSTEAFF.